The rows below give T cell receptor beta chains drawn from one sample of a study of blood T cell repertoires in COVID-19. Sequencing was performed with immunoSEQ multiplex PCR; in TCRdb, only in-frame clones are kept and a portion is missing. The sample holds a few hundred thousand clones; approximately 79% are singletons and the top ten take approximately 5%. The sample taken for sequencing was peripheral blood. These receptor sequences come from a human donor in a cohort sampled during active COVID-19. Both conserved end residues are part of each CDR3. Each record gives: CDR3 length, clone size, D gene, J gene, V gene, CDR3 protein, CDR3 DNA. D genes are given only for firm matches. Some rows have no size entry. The others give once, few or many, or a class for an expanded clone.

CDR3 length: 15; clone size: .; D gene: TRBD1; J gene: TRBJ1-1; V gene: TRBV14; CDR3 protein: CASSQFRQGNTEAFF; CDR3 DNA: TGTGCCAGCAGCCAATTTAGACAGGGGAACACTGAAGCTTTCTTT
CDR3 length: 17; clone size: .; D gene: .; J gene: TRBJ2-7; V gene: TRBV2; CDR3 protein: CASSEALRTGLLREQYF; CDR3 DNA: TGTGCCAGCAGTGAAGCGCTTCGAACAGGGCTCTTAAGAGAGCAGTACTTC
CDR3 length: 17; clone size: .; D gene: TRBD2; J gene: TRBJ2-7; V gene: TRBV28; CDR3 protein: CASSSGRGRTSSYEQYF; CDR3 DNA: TGTGCCAGCAGTTCGGGCCGGGGTCGGACTAGCTCCTACGAGCAGTACTTC
CDR3 length: 15; clone size: .; D gene: TRBD2; J gene: TRBJ2-7; V gene: TRBV6-5; CDR3 protein: CASSSLAGISYEQYF; CDR3 DNA: TGTGCCAGCAGTTCTCTAGCGGGAATCTCCTACGAGCAGTACTTC
CDR3 length: 14; clone size: .; D gene: TRBD1; J gene: TRBJ1-1; V gene: TRBV2; CDR3 protein: CASSFTGGGTEAFF; CDR3 DNA: TGTGCCAGCAGTTTTACAGGGGGTGGCACTGAAGCTTTCTTT
CDR3 length: 13; clone size: .; D gene: .; J gene: TRBJ1-1; V gene: TRBV19; CDR3 protein: CASSPGRGTEAFF; CDR3 DNA: TGTGCCAGTAGTCCAGGGAGGGGCACTGAAGCTTTCTTT
CDR3 length: 16; clone size: .; D gene: TRBD1; J gene: TRBJ2-3; V gene: TRBV24-1; CDR3 protein: CATSERQGVHADTQYF; CDR3 DNA: TGTGCCACCAGTGAGCGACAGGGGGTTCACGCAGATACGCAGTATTTT
CDR3 length: 16; clone size: .; D gene: TRBD2; J gene: TRBJ2-7; V gene: TRBV4-2; CDR3 protein: CASSQSLSGTSYEQYF; CDR3 DNA: TGTGCCAGCAGCCAGTCCTTATCCGGGACTAGCTACGAGCAGTACTTC
CDR3 length: 13; clone size: .; D gene: TRBD1; J gene: TRBJ2-5; V gene: TRBV12-3/TRBV12-4; CDR3 protein: CASSMTGGETQYF; CDR3 DNA: TGTGCCAGCAGCATGACAGGGGGGGAGACCCAGTACTTC
CDR3 length: 11; clone size: .; D gene: .; J gene: TRBJ2-5; V gene: TRBV20-1; CDR3 protein: CSARDMATQYF; CDR3 DNA: TGCAGTGCTAGAGATATGGCGACCCAGTACTTC
CDR3 length: 16; clone size: few; D gene: TRBD1; J gene: TRBJ1-1; V gene: TRBV30; CDR3 protein: CAWSGAGGSMNTEAFF; CDR3 DNA: TGTGCCTGGAGTGGGGCAGGGGGGTCAATGAACACTGAAGCTTTCTTT
CDR3 length: 15; clone size: .; D gene: TRBD1; J gene: TRBJ2-7; V gene: TRBV7-9; CDR3 protein: CASSLGQGPPYEQYF; CDR3 DNA: TGTGCCAGCAGCCTTGGACAGGGGCCCCCCTACGAGCAGTACTTC
CDR3 length: 16; clone size: .; D gene: .; J gene: TRBJ1-4; V gene: TRBV21-1; CDR3 protein: CASSTGQGVANEKLFF; CDR3 DNA: TGTGCCAGCAGCACAGGACAGGGAGTTGCTAATGAAAAACTGTTTTTT
CDR3 length: 14; clone size: .; D gene: .; J gene: TRBJ2-7; V gene: TRBV5-1; CDR3 protein: CASSLVQGKSEQYF; CDR3 DNA: TGCGCCAGCAGCTTGGTACAGGGAAAGAGCGAGCAGTACTTC
CDR3 length: 17; clone size: .; D gene: TRBD1; J gene: TRBJ1-6; V gene: TRBV5-1; CDR3 protein: CASSQRTGSSYNSPLHF; CDR3 DNA: TGCGCCAGCAGCCAAAGGACAGGGAGCTCCTATAATTCACCCCTCCACTTT
CDR3 length: 15; clone size: .; D gene: .; J gene: TRBJ2-7; V gene: TRBV7-2; CDR3 protein: CASSPLAASSYEQYF; CDR3 DNA: TGTGCCAGCAGCCCACTAGCCGCCAGCTCCTACGAGCAGTACTTC
CDR3 length: 16; clone size: few; D gene: TRBD2; J gene: TRBJ2-3; V gene: TRBV30; CDR3 protein: CAWSVLAGTSTDTQYF; CDR3 DNA: TGTGCCTGGAGTGTACTAGCGGGAACTAGCACAGATACGCAGTATTTT
CDR3 length: 14; clone size: .; D gene: TRBD1; J gene: TRBJ1-5; V gene: TRBV7-9; CDR3 protein: CASSRQGSDQPQHF; CDR3 DNA: TGTGCCAGCAGCAGACAGGGATCGGATCAGCCCCAGCATTTT
CDR3 length: 16; clone size: .; D gene: .; J gene: TRBJ2-1; V gene: TRBV9; CDR3 protein: CASSVRGRGIYNEQFF; CDR3 DNA: TGTGCCAGCAGCGTGCGGGGGCGGGGGATATACAATGAGCAGTTCTTC
CDR3 length: 14; clone size: .; D gene: .; J gene: TRBJ1-2; V gene: TRBV23-1; CDR3 protein: CPSTQEGTNYGYTF; CDR3 DNA: TGCCCTTCAACTCAGGAGGGCACTAACTATGGCTACACCTTC
CDR3 length: 14; clone size: .; D gene: .; J gene: TRBJ2-7; V gene: TRBV6-1; CDR3 protein: CASSEPRGSYEQYF; CDR3 DNA: TGTGCCAGCAGTGAACCCCGGGGGAGCTACGAGCAGTACTTC
CDR3 length: 18; clone size: .; D gene: TRBD2; J gene: TRBJ2-1; V gene: TRBV14; CDR3 protein: CASSRLGTSGGGYNEQFF; CDR3 DNA: TGTGCCAGCAGCCGATTAGGGACTAGCGGAGGTGGCTACAATGAGCAGTTCTTC
CDR3 length: 16; clone size: .; D gene: .; J gene: TRBJ2-7; V gene: TRBV7-2; CDR3 protein: CASSWSQRGYSYEQYF; CDR3 DNA: TGTGCCAGCAGCTGGAGCCAGCGCGGGTACTCCTACGAGCAGTACTTC
CDR3 length: 14; clone size: few; D gene: .; J gene: TRBJ1-2; V gene: TRBV9; CDR3 protein: CASSVEGRDYGYTF; CDR3 DNA: TGTGCCAGCAGCGTAGAAGGCAGGGACTATGGCTACACCTTC
CDR3 length: 14; clone size: .; D gene: TRBD2; J gene: TRBJ2-1; V gene: TRBV7-2; CDR3 protein: CASSPLAGGHEQFF; CDR3 DNA: TGTGCCAGCAGCCCTCTAGCGGGAGGTCATGAGCAGTTCTTC
CDR3 length: 13; clone size: .; D gene: .; J gene: TRBJ1-4; V gene: TRBV5-1; CDR3 protein: CASSFGGPEKLFF; CDR3 DNA: TGCGCCAGCAGCTTCGGGGGGCCCGAAAAACTGTTTTTT
CDR3 length: 13; clone size: .; D gene: TRBD2; J gene: TRBJ2-7; V gene: TRBV28; CDR3 protein: CASIGGSSYEQYF; CDR3 DNA: TGTGCCAGCATAGGCGGGAGCTCCTACGAGCAGTACTTC
CDR3 length: 15; clone size: .; D gene: .; J gene: TRBJ1-5; V gene: TRBV28; CDR3 protein: CASSLSTEGNQPQHF; CDR3 DNA: TGTGCCAGCAGTTTATCTACGGAGGGGAACCAGCCCCAGCATTTT
CDR3 length: 16; clone size: .; D gene: TRBD1; J gene: TRBJ1-2; V gene: TRBV28; CDR3 protein: CASSPRNRGSVDGYTF; CDR3 DNA: TGTGCCAGCAGCCCACGTAACAGGGGGTCCGTGGATGGCTACACCTTC
CDR3 length: 17; clone size: .; D gene: TRBD1; J gene: TRBJ2-6; V gene: TRBV19; CDR3 protein: CASSTGTGVAGANVLTF; CDR3 DNA: TGTGCCAGTAGTACCGGGACAGGGGTTGCAGGGGCCAACGTCCTGACTTTC
CDR3 length: 14; clone size: few; D gene: .; J gene: TRBJ1-5; V gene: TRBV28; CDR3 protein: CASSWTNINQPQHF; CDR3 DNA: TGTGCCAGCAGTTGGACTAACATCAATCAGCCCCAGCATTTT
CDR3 length: 13; clone size: .; D gene: TRBD1; J gene: TRBJ2-7; V gene: TRBV5-1; CDR3 protein: CASTGDRRGEQYF; CDR3 DNA: TGCGCCAGCACCGGGGACAGGAGGGGCGAGCAGTACTTC
CDR3 length: 15; clone size: once; D gene: TRBD1; J gene: TRBJ2-3; V gene: TRBV13; CDR3 protein: CASRRTGAGTDTQYF; CDR3 DNA: TGTGCCAGCAGACGGACAGGGGCCGGGACAGATACGCAGTATTTT
CDR3 length: 18; clone size: .; D gene: .; J gene: TRBJ2-7; V gene: TRBV7-9; CDR3 protein: CASSLKCCFARNSYEQYF; CDR3 DNA: TGTGCCAGCAGCTTAAAGTGTTGCTTCGCCAGGAACTCCTACGAGCAGTACTTC
CDR3 length: 17; clone size: once; D gene: .; J gene: TRBJ2-2; V gene: TRBV21-1; CDR3 protein: CASSKLGRVKCTGELFF; CDR3 DNA: TGTGCCAGCAGCAAACTCGGCAGGGTAAAGTGCACCGGGGAGCTGTTTTTT
CDR3 length: 15; clone size: .; D gene: TRBD1; J gene: TRBJ1-2; V gene: TRBV19; CDR3 protein: CASSLQTGPTYGYTF; CDR3 DNA: TGTGCCAGTAGCCTTCAGACAGGGCCGACCTATGGCTACACCTTC
CDR3 length: 15; clone size: .; D gene: .; J gene: TRBJ2-3; V gene: TRBV7-9; CDR3 protein: CASSLGGSSADTQYF; CDR3 DNA: TGTGCCAGCAGCTTAGGCGGTAGCTCGGCAGATACGCAGTATTTT
CDR3 length: 14; clone size: .; D gene: TRBD2; J gene: TRBJ2-7; V gene: TRBV19; CDR3 protein: CASSSRLARAEQYF; CDR3 DNA: TGTGCCAGTAGTTCGAGACTAGCCCGGGCCGAGCAGTACTTC
CDR3 length: 13; clone size: .; D gene: TRBD1; J gene: TRBJ2-1; V gene: TRBV5-1; CDR3 protein: CASSLGTGNEQFF; CDR3 DNA: TGCGCCAGCAGCTTGGGGACAGGCAATGAGCAGTTCTTC
CDR3 length: 16; clone size: few; D gene: TRBD2; J gene: TRBJ2-1; V gene: TRBV6-2/TRBV6-3; CDR3 protein: CASSYLAGGLSDEQFF; CDR3 DNA: TGTGCCAGCAGTTACCTGGCGGGAGGGTTAAGCGATGAGCAGTTCTTC
CDR3 length: 15; clone size: .; D gene: .; J gene: TRBJ1-3; V gene: TRBV7-9; CDR3 protein: CASSQQGGTGNTIYF; CDR3 DNA: TGTGCCAGCAGCCAGCAAGGGGGAACTGGAAACACCATATATTTT
CDR3 length: 11; clone size: .; D gene: .; J gene: TRBJ2-7; V gene: TRBV20-1; CDR3 protein: CSARSGHEQYF; CDR3 DNA: TGCAGTGCTAGGTCAGGGCACGAGCAGTACTTC
CDR3 length: 14; clone size: .; D gene: .; J gene: TRBJ1-4; V gene: TRBV14; CDR3 protein: CASSQDKHNEKLFF; CDR3 DNA: TGTGCCAGCAGCCAAGATAAACACAATGAAAAACTGTTTTTT